This TCR beta chain stems from a study of control samples from healthy donors and cancer patients. Libraries were prepared by immunoSEQ multiplex PCR; TCRdb keeps only in-frame clonotypes and omits some of them. The sample carries some 130,000 clones, just under 95% recorded once. The length of the CDR3 is 17 residues. Per germline, CDR1 SGHTA and CDR2 FQGNSA. Unmatched junction bases numbered 3, after V lost 1 base and J lost 1 base. This clone was recorded once. The J gene is TRBJ2-5, the V gene TRBV7-2, with 13 nucleotides matching TRBD2. Sequenced: blood. The TCR comes from a man aged 18 to 29 in good health. This CDR3 is CASSLVGLAGRQETQYF. CDR3 bases: TGTGCCAGCAGCTTAGTGGGACTAGCGGGGCGCCAAGAGACCCAGTACTTC.